These 5 T cell receptor beta chains share one sample of origin, sequenced in a study of T cells after yellow fever vaccination. Via MiXCR, TCRdb re-called the 5' RACE reads, giving one row per CDR3 protein. The sample has nearly 550,000 distinct CDR3 sequences; about 19% are singletons. The sample here was PBMCs, taken 15 days after the yellow fever booster vaccination. These receptors originate from a man aged 25-45 years who received the YFV17D yellow fever vaccine.

This clonotype appeared a few times. In DNA form, the CDR3 reads TGTGCCAGCAGCTTCTCTAGGAGCGGGAGAGTTAGCTACGAGCAGTACTTC. Its translation: CASSFSRSGRVSYEQYF. The chain combines TRBV7-2 with TRBJ2-7, with 8 bases aligning to TRBD2. The CDR3 extends over 17 amino acids. V lost 3 bases to trimming and J lost 3 bases; unmatched junction nucleotides: 13. CDR1 and CDR2 from the germline V gene are SGHTA and FQGNSA.

A few counts support this clonotype. V is TRBV21-1 and J is TRBJ2-7; the D call of TRBD1 is as the table states it, not checked on the DNA. TRBV21-1 is tagged as a pseudogene. The CDR3 sequence is 14 residues long. The chain's CDR3 is CASSNGDRGYEQYF. As DNA, the CDR3 is TGTGCCAGCAGCAATGGGGACAGGGGCTACGAGCAGTACTTC.

This clonotype was counted ten times or more. The chain is built from TRBV12-3 or TRBV12-4 and TRBJ2-7; D may match TRBD1 or TRBD2 (5 bases each). The CDR3 is 12 residues long. The ends were cut back, 3 bases at V and 5 bases at J, with 8 bases in the middle. The CDR3 DNA follows: TGTGCCAGCAGTTTGGGGGAGAACGAGCAGTACTTC. Its protein is CASSLGENEQYF.

The chain carries TRBV5-1 and TRBJ1-1; D unresolved. Deletions cut 0 bases from V and 8 bases from J, with 14 bases between. The length of the CDR3 is 14 residues. Germline lookup yields CDR1 SGHRS and CDR2 YFSETQ. This CDR3 reads CASSLAGHHREAFF. The CDR3 DNA sequence: TGCGCCAGCAGCTTGGCAGGCCACCACCGGGAAGCTTTCTTT.

The V gene is TRBV6-1, the J gene TRBJ1-1; 8 bases are a match to TRBD1. In germline, CDR1 is MNHNS, CDR2 SASEGT. The CDR3 loop spans 15 amino acids. The V segment lost 5 bases and the J segment 4 bases; nucleotides outside the gene matches: 9. The CDR3 is CASSTSNTGGTEAFF. CDR3 nucleotides: TGTGCCAGCAGTACCTCAAACACAGGGGGCACTGAAGCTTTCTTT.